Below, 8 T cell receptor beta chains from the same sample are listed, as sequenced in a study of T cell responses to AZD1222 COVID-19 vaccine. Produced via immunoSEQ multiplex PCR; TCRdb's table is partial and in-frame only. The table includes approximately 99,000 clones, approximately 89% detected once. The sample here was peripheral blood, taken on day 0 of MenACWY control vaccination. The source is an adult in good health.

J is TRBJ2-7 and V is TRBV7-9; unclear D gene. There are 11 residues in the CDR3. Germline values: CDR1 SEHNR, CDR2 FQNEAQ (reference sequence). V gave up 5 bases and J gave up 0 bases, with 2 bases separating them. The CDR3 here is CASSASYEQYF. CDR3 nucleotides: TGTGCCAGCAGCGCCTCCTACGAGCAGTACTTC.

The V and J genes are TRBV7-9 and TRBJ2-2; 8 bases fit TRBD2. The CDR3 consists of 17 residues. Trimming removed 2 bases from V and 2 bases from J; junction bases left unmatched: 7. Germline CDR1 SEHNR, CDR2 FQNEAQ (reference sequence). In nucleotides, the CDR3 is TGTGCCAGCAGCTTACGGGAGGGTCAAGCTAACACCGGGGAGCTGTTTTTT. This encodes CASSLREGQANTGELFF.

The sample holds one count of this clone. The chain employs TRBV29-1 and TRBJ1-2; D remains ambiguous. The length of the CDR3 is 14 residues. V lost 3 bases and J 3 bases, leaving 14 bases between the germline ends. Per germline, CDR1 SQVTM and CDR2 ANQGSEA. The CDR3 region is CSVEFPIPDYGYTF. DNA for the CDR3: TGCAGCGTTGAGTTTCCGATCCCTGACTATGGCTACACCTTC.

The genes are TRBV30 and TRBJ1-4; 11 bases agree with TRBD1. The CDR3 consists of 15 residues. Germline V lookup: CDR1 GTSNPN, CDR2 SVGIG (reference sequence). V lost 4 bases and J lost 7; bases outside the gene matches: 8. CDR3 sequence: CAWKSGQGAREKLFF. The CDR3 DNA reads TGTGCCTGGAAGAGCGGACAGGGGGCGCGTGAAAAACTGTTTTTT.

J is TRBJ1-2 and V is TRBV4-1; D possibly corresponds to TRBD1 (6 bases). The CDR3 covers 15 residues. Between the trimmed V and J ends, which lost 1 base and 7 bases, there was a span of 16 bases. Germline CDR1 reads MGHRA; CDR2 reads YSYEKL. CDR3 nucleotides: TGCGCCAGCAGCCAAGCGGGGGCGCGGGGTCGTGGCTACACCTTC. The encoded protein is CASSQAGARGRGYTF.

This chain connects TRBV5-1 to TRBJ2-3; no firm D call. The CDR3 covers 14 residues. V shed 1 base and J shed 5 bases, with 11 bases lying between them. Germline assignment: CDR1 SGHRS and CDR2 YFSETQ. CDR3 amino acids: CASSLLSSRDTQYF. Here the CDR3 DNA reads TGCGCCAGCAGCTTGTTGTCGAGTAGAGATACGCAGTATTTT.

This clone came up once. J is TRBJ2-5 and V is TRBV4-1, with D possibly being TRBD1 (6 bases). CDR3 size: 13 residues. CDR1 and CDR2 from the germline V gene are MGHRA and YSYEKL. The germline V and J ends were trimmed by 4 bases and 3 bases, with 9 bases remaining between them. CDR3 protein: CASSRNREETQYF. Written as DNA, the CDR3 is TGCGCCAGCAGCCGGAACAGGGAAGAGACCCAGTACTTC.

The J gene is TRBJ2-7, the V gene TRBV6-5; the match to TRBD1 covers 7 bases. This CDR3 has 15 amino acids. Unmatched junction bases numbered 4, after V lost 0 bases and J lost 2 bases. The V gene's germline CDR1 is MNHEY and CDR2 SVGAGI. As DNA, the CDR3 is TGTGCCAGCAGTTACTCAGGGGGCCTACCCTACGAGCAGTACTTC. Residues: CASSYSGGLPYEQYF.